Given below is one T cell receptor (beta chain) in context. Trimming left V 0 bases short and J 7 bases short, with 16 bases between. The CDR3 is 15 amino acids. The germline CDR1 and CDR2 sequences are SGHNT and YENEEA. This record comes from a study of blood T cell repertoires in COVID-19. The data were produced by immunoSEQ multiplex PCR, yet TCRdb's version contains in-frame clones alone and is incomplete. The sample lists 180,000 or so clones; around 83% were seen once. The gene calls are TRBV11-3 and TRBJ2-7, with D perhaps matching TRBD2 (6 bases). The sequenced sample was peripheral blood. This clonotype was obtained from a woman aged 25-40 years with active or convalescent COVID-19. The CDR3 sequence is CASSLDGGAEGEQYF. DNA for the CDR3: TGTGCCAGCAGCTTAGATGGAGGGGCCGAGGGGGAGCAGTACTTC.